This TCR beta chain was documented in a study of control samples from healthy donors and cancer patients. CDR3 size: 17 residues. V was pared by 3 bases and J by 3 bases, with 18 bases between. The germline gives CDR1 LNHDA, CDR2 SQIVND (reference sequence). Assay used: immunoSEQ multiplex PCR; TCRdb lists only in-frame clones, some missing. The table lists some 96,000 clones, approximately 93% of them singletons, with 8% in the top ten. The sequenced sample consisted of blood. The chain carries TRBV19 and TRBJ1-5, with D possibly TRBD1 on 6 matching bases. This clonotype was obtained from a young man in good health. This CDR3 is CASSMGGGRGYNQPQHF. CDR3 coding DNA: TGTGCCAGTAGTATGGGGGGGGGCCGAGGGTACAATCAGCCCCAGCATTTT.